This T cell receptor (beta chain) was captured by sequencing in a study of T-cell memory formation after mild COVID-19. About the research overall: TCR clusters were mostly confined to one donor each. Study findings and constraints: Of the contracting clones, CD4+ ones lay mainly in CM and EM, and CD8+ ones in EMRA. In second-wave clones peaking day 37, SARS-CoV-2 specificity remained unconfirmed.

Per germline, CDR1 MNHNY and CDR2 SVGAGI (reference sequence). Trimming stripped 2 bases from V and 7 bases from J, with 12 bases between. CDR3 length equals 14 residues. cDNA libraries for TCR alpha and TCR beta, carrying sample barcodes and UMIs, came from 5'RACE with constant-segment primers. TCRdb called the 5' RACE reads again in MiXCR, with one record for every CDR3 protein. The sample holds 450,000 to 650,000 distinct CDR3 sequences; about a fifth are singletons and the top ten take roughly 8.1%. This clonotype was found a few times. What it binds is unknown. The V and J genes are TRBV6-6 and TRBJ1-5; D is ambiguous. Sequenced sample: PBMCs or a T cell subset sorted from them (not recorded which). The origin of this receptor is an adult woman who had mild COVID-19 (a few samples of this study predate the infection). Cell type and time point are not known. The CDR3 loop is CASSYPGRYQPQHF. CDR3 coding DNA: TGTGCCAGCAGTTACCCCGGGCGGTACCAGCCCCAGCATTTT.